This passage covers 28 T cell receptor beta chains from one sample sequenced in a study of cytomegalovirus exposure and HLA in healthy donors. Using immunoSEQ multiplex PCR, the repertoire was profiled, and TCRdb retains in-frame clones only, with some absent. The sample gives approximately 88,000 clones, approximately 96% of which show up once; 1.3% is in the top ten. The specimen sequenced was PBMCs. These receptors came from a young woman in good health and CMV-seronegative.

The rearrangement uses TRBV28 and TRBJ2-5; 8 bases line up with TRBD1. V lost 10 bases, J lost 1 base, and 8 bases stayed unmatched. The germline gives CDR1 MDHEN, CDR2 SYDVKM. The CDR3 covers 14 residues. In DNA, the CDR3 is TGTGCCACGGGACAGGTGGGCCCCCAAGAGACCCAGTACTTC. Translation: CATGQVGPQETQYF.

The CDR3 protein is CASSLGLGGQGYTF. The CDR3 region has the DNA TGTGCCAGCAGTTTAGGCTTGGGGGGGCAAGGCTACACCTTC. V gene TRBV27 combines with J gene TRBJ1-2; tentative D call: TRBD1 (6 bases). CDR1 and CDR2 from the germline V gene are MNHEY and SMNVEV (reference sequence). There are 14 residues in the CDR3. V gave up 2 bases and J gave up 8 bases, with 15 bases separating them.

The chain carries TRBV12-2 and TRBJ2-3; the table's D call, TRBD2, was not checked against the DNA. TRBV12-2 is classified as a pseudogene. This CDR3 has 14 amino acids. CDR3: CASRDEGVTDTQYF. The CDR3 DNA follows: TGTGCAAGTCGGGATGAGGGAGTAACAGATACGCAGTATTTT.

The chain links TRBV18 to TRBJ2-1, with 10 bases fitting TRBD2. Germline CDR1 KGHSH, CDR2 LQKENI. V shed 3 bases, J shed 0 bases, and the junction held 8 bases outside the gene matches. CDR3 length: 18 amino acids. CDR3 coding DNA: TGTGCCAGCTCACCCTTAGCGGGAGGAGGGAGCTCCTACAATGAGCAGTTCTTC. Translation: CASSPLAGGGSSYNEQFF.

The chain links TRBV28 to TRBJ1-2; TRBD1 matches at 9 bases. J gave up 4 bases and V 6 bases, and 6 bases lay outside the gene matches. Germline V gene data show CDR1 as MDHEN and CDR2 as SYDVKM. The CDR3 spans 14 residues. CDR3 coding DNA: TGTGCCAGCAGCCCAGGACAGGGGCGCTATGGCTACACCTTC. Translated, it gives CASSPGQGRYGYTF.

This chain links TRBV10-1 with TRBJ2-7, with D perhaps TRBD2 (5 bases). V dropped 2 bases and J dropped 2 bases, with 7 bases sitting between them. The germline CDR1 and CDR2 sequences are WNHNN and SYGVQD (reference sequence). The CDR3 sequence is 13 residues long. In nucleotides, the CDR3 is TGCGCCAGCAGTGAGCTCGGGACCTACGAGCAGTACTTC. This gives the protein CASSELGTYEQYF.

This rearrangement joins TRBV19 to TRBJ1-3; 9 positions agree with TRBD1. The CDR3 runs 18 residues. Germline trimming cut 4 bases from V and 2 bases from J; bases unmatched to any gene: 12. Germline lookup yields CDR1 LNHDA and CDR2 SQIVND (reference sequence). The CDR3, as DNA: TGTGCCAGTAGTAAGGCTCGACCGGGACAGGGACCTGGAAACACCATATATTTT. Translated: CASSKARPGQGPGNTIYF.

The chain combines TRBV10-1 with TRBJ1-3; D uncertain. Trimming shortened V by 3 bases and J by 8 bases, and 5 bases separated the two germline ends. CDR3 length: 11 amino acids. Germline assignment: CDR1 WNHNN and CDR2 SYGVQD (reference sequence). CDR3 amino acids: CASSDLYTIYF. CDR3 in DNA: TGCGCCAGCAGTGATCTGTACACCATATATTTT.

The chain employs TRBV2 and TRBJ2-1; 7 bases map to TRBD1. V trimming: 3 bases; J trimming: 2 bases; junction bases outside the gene matches: 4. This CDR3 region has 15 residues. The V gene's germline CDR1 is SNHLY and CDR2 FYNNEI. CDR3 DNA sequence: TGTGCCAGCAGTGATGACAGGGTTCCCTACAATGAGCAGTTCTTC. Its protein is CASSDDRVPYNEQFF.

This clone was detected once. The chain recombines TRBV15 with TRBJ2-7; 8 bases align to TRBD1. CDR1 and CDR2 (germline): LNHNV, YYDKDF (reference sequence). This CDR3 contains 14 residues. V lost 3 bases and J lost 5; bases outside the gene matches: 6. CDR3 sequence (DNA): TGTGCCACCAGCAGCCGGGACAGGTCTAACGAGCAGTACTTC. It encodes CATSSRDRSNEQYF.

V is TRBV6-5 and J is TRBJ2-3, with D maybe TRBD2 (6 bases). V was pared by 2 bases and J by 1 base, with 10 bases between. This CDR3 spans 15 amino acids. Germline loops: CDR1 MNHEY, CDR2 SVGAGI. The DNA of the CDR3 is TGTGCCAGCAGTTACGGGTGGGAGGGCACAGATACGCAGTATTTT. It is translated as CASSYGWEGTDTQYF.

The gene calls are TRBV27 and TRBJ2-1; tentative D call: TRBD2 (5 bases). The germline CDR1 and CDR2 sequences are MNHEY and SMNVEV (reference sequence). V dropped 9 bases and J dropped 9 bases, with 21 bases sitting between them. This CDR3 region has 14 residues. The CDR3 bases are TGTGCCAGTAGCTTCCTCGGGGTATATAGTGAGCAGTTCTTC. This encodes CASSFLGVYSEQFF.

The chain links TRBV6-5 to TRBJ1-2; D is ambiguous. Germline assignment: CDR1 MNHEY and CDR2 SVGAGI. V was clipped by 5 bases and J by 5 bases, with 18 bases between them. The CDR3 covers 15 residues. This CDR3 is CASSPSPGGAYGYTF. CDR3 coding DNA: TGTGCCAGCAGTCCCTCCCCGGGTGGCGCATATGGCTACACCTTC.

V and J are TRBV7-2 and TRBJ2-5; 7 nucleotides agree with TRBD2. The V gene's germline CDR1 is SGHTA and CDR2 FQGNSA. The CDR3 length is 16 residues. Trimming cost V 1 base and J 2 bases; bases outside gene matches: 7. CDR3 protein: CASSLGAGGGQETQYF. The CDR3 DNA reads TGTGCCAGCAGCTTAGGGGCCGGCGGGGGACAAGAGACCCAGTACTTC.

The chain is built from TRBV5-4 and TRBJ1-3, with TRBD1 matching over 7 bases. The CDR3 consists of 16 residues. J lost 0 bases, V lost 4 bases, and 7 bases had no gene match. The germline V gene has CDR1 SGHNT and CDR2 YYREEE (reference sequence). CDR3 coding DNA: TGTGCCAGCAGCCCCCCTGGGACAGACTCTGGAAACACCATATATTTT. Encoded protein: CASSPPGTDSGNTIYF.

The chain uses TRBV28 and TRBJ1-2; 10 nucleotides align to TRBD1. Germline CDR1 reads MDHEN; CDR2 reads SYDVKM. The V gene end was trimmed by 6 bases and the J gene end by 4 bases; junction bases not matched to a gene: 14. The CDR3 consists of 17 residues. In nucleotides, the CDR3 is TGTGCCAGCAGGGAGGACTCCGGACAGGGGGTCCGCTATGGCTACACCTTC. As protein: CASREDSGQGVRYGYTF.

The V and J genes are TRBV7-8 and TRBJ1-2; D gene unclear. Between the trimmed V and J ends, which lost 5 bases and 4 bases, there was a span of 11 bases. The CDR3 spans 13 residues. Germline V gene data show CDR1 as SGHVS and CDR2 as FQNEAQ. The CDR3 protein is CASSPAGFYGYTF. CDR3 nucleotide sequence: TGTGCCAGCAGCCCAGCAGGCTTCTATGGCTACACCTTC.

The V gene is TRBV7-8, the J gene TRBJ1-1; 7 bases line up with TRBD1. Germline CDR1 is SGHVS and CDR2 is FQNEAQ. J was trimmed by 5 bases and V by 1 base; bases with no gene match: 7. This CDR3 spans 15 amino acids. The CDR3 DNA sequence: TGTGCCAGCAGCTTAGGAAGACAGGGTAAGACTGAAGCTTTCTTT. Encoded protein: CASSLGRQGKTEAFF. Looking up the rest from reference TRBV7-8 and TRBJ1-1 gives the full variable domain: GAGVSQSPRYKVAKRGQDVALRCDPISGHVSLFWYQQALGQGPEFLTYFQNEAQLDKSGLPSDRFFAERPEGSVSTLKIQRTQQEDSAVYLCASSLGRQGKTEAFFGQGTRLTVV.

This clone was recorded once. J is TRBJ2-7 and V is TRBV4-1, with a tentative D call TRBD2 (6 bases). The length of the CDR3 is 15 residues. V lost 0 bases, J lost 5 bases, and 14 bases lay in between. CDR1 and CDR2 (germline): MGHRA, YSYEKL. The CDR3 sequence: CASSQDHLGRDEQYF. CDR3 in DNA: TGCGCCAGCAGCCAAGATCATCTCGGGAGAGACGAGCAGTACTTC.

This clone was detected only once. The chain joins TRBV9 to TRBJ1-2; 8 positions match TRBD1. This CDR3 region has 14 residues. CDR1 and CDR2 (germline): SGDLS, YYNGEE. Losses at the gene ends were 2 bases for V and 4 bases for J; bases not matched to a gene: 4. CDR3: CASSVEDRAYGYTF. The CDR3 bases are TGTGCCAGCAGCGTCGAGGACAGGGCCTATGGCTACACCTTC.

The V and J genes are TRBV10-3 and TRBJ2-2; a weak D match, TRBD2 (6 bases). CDR1 and CDR2 (germline): ENHRY, SYGVKD. This CDR3 has 12 residues. Trimming removed 8 bases at V and 7 bases at J, with 11 bases between. CDR3 in amino acids: CAIGDSLGELFF. CDR3 nucleotides: TGTGCCATCGGGGACTCTCTCGGGGAGCTGTTTTTT.

The chain recombines TRBV6-6 with TRBJ1-1, with D perhaps TRBD1 (6 bases). V lost 0 bases and J 0 bases, leaving 11 bases between the germline ends. Germline assignment: CDR1 MNHNY and CDR2 SVGAGI (reference sequence). The CDR3 is made up of 16 amino acids. As DNA, the CDR3 is TGTGCCAGCAGTTACTCGATTCAGGGGATGAACACTGAAGCTTTCTTT. Residues: CASSYSIQGMNTEAFF.

The J gene is TRBJ2-7, the V gene TRBV2; unclear D gene. V was clipped by 6 bases and J by 4 bases, with 13 bases between them. Per germline, CDR1 SNHLY and CDR2 FYNNEI. The CDR3 has 13 amino acids. The CDR3 bases are TGTGCCAGCAGCCCTAGTAATGTTTACGAGCAGTACTTC. Translated, it gives CASSPSNVYEQYF.

In the case of this clone: A read error may account for a junction end that differs from germline. The chain recombines TRBV5-6 with TRBJ2-7, with D possibly matching TRBD1 (6 bases). The CDR3 loop spans 14 amino acids. Germline V gives CDR1 SGHDT, CDR2 YYEEEE. CDR3 sequence: CVSSLAGALHEQYF. The CDR3 coding sequence is TGTGTCAGCAGCTTGGCAGGGGCGCTGCACGAGCAGTACTTC.

This chain links TRBV6-1 with TRBJ2-5; possible D gene TRBD2, 6 bases. V shed 2 bases and J shed 3 bases, with 13 bases lying between them. CDR1 and CDR2 from the germline V gene are MNHNS and SASEGT. The CDR3 is 15 amino acids. CDR3 sequence (DNA): TGTGCCAGCAGTGAAATTGTTAGCGGAAAAGAGACCCAGTACTTC. It specifies CASSEIVSGKETQYF.

The chain employs TRBV5-4 and TRBJ2-7; 7 bases match TRBD2. Germline V gives CDR1 SGHNT, CDR2 YYREEE (reference sequence). J lost 6 bases, V lost 0 bases, and 6 bases had no gene match. The CDR3 spans 14 residues. The CDR3 reads CASSLASREGEQYF. CDR3 nucleotide sequence: TGTGCCAGCAGCTTGGCCTCGAGGGAGGGCGAGCAGTACTTC.

V and J are TRBV27 and TRBJ2-7; D is unresolved. The CDR3 covers 13 residues. Per germline, CDR1 MNHEY and CDR2 SMNVEV (reference sequence). V lost 4 bases and J 5 bases, leaving 12 bases between the germline ends. The CDR3 loop reads CASSYASTHEQYF. CDR3 DNA sequence: TGTGCCAGCAGTTATGCTAGTACCCACGAGCAGTACTTC.

CDR3 amino acids: CASSYAAGDQPQHF. The CDR3, as DNA: TGTGCCAGCAGTTACGCCGCGGGAGATCAGCCCCAGCATTTT. The J gene is TRBJ1-5, the V gene TRBV6-5; no definite D call. Germline CDR1 and CDR2: MNHEY and SVGAGI. The CDR3 contains 14 residues. V gave up 2 bases and J gave up 5 bases, with 10 bases separating them.